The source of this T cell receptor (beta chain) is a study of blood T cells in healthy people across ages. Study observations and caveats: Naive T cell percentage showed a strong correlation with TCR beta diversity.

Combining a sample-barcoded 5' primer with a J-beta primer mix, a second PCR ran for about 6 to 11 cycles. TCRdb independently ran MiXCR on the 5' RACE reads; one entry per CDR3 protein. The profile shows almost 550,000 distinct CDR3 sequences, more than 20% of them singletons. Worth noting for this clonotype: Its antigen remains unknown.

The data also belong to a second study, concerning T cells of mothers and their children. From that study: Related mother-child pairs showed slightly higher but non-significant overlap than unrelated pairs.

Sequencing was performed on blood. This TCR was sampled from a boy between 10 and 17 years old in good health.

CDR3 amino acids: CASSHERTGDPYEQYF. The CDR3 DNA reads TGTGCCAGCAGCCATGAGAGGACAGGGGACCCCTACGAGCAGTACTTC. The chain couples TRBV4-2 to TRBJ2-5, with 9 bases that match TRBD1. Gene TRBJ2-7 matches the end of the DNA better, so the J call may be wrong. Looked up from germline, CDR1 is LGHNA and CDR2 is YNFKEQ. This CDR3 region has 16 residues.